The rows below give T cell receptor beta chains drawn from one sample of a study of blood T cell repertoires in COVID-19. The table came from immunoSEQ multiplex PCR; TCRdb's copy has only in-frame clones and leaves some out. The table records under 300,000 clones, over 80% of them present only once. Specimen: PBMCs or T cells enriched from blood (not recorded which). The receptors stem from a woman younger than 35 who had recovered from COVID-19. Each CDR3 is given with its conserved first and last residue. A D gene is named only where the DNA matches it firmly. Where a row states a size, it is once, few, many or the class of an expanded clone; other rows omit it.

DNA,CDR3,J,D,V,size
TGTGCCAGTAGTCGTTGGCTAGCGGGAGCTGGAGATACGCAGTATTTT,CASSRWLAGAGDTQYF,TRBJ2-3,TRBD2,TRBV19,.
TGTGCCAGCAGCTTAACGTCGGAGAATCAGCCCCAGCATTTT,CASSLTSENQPQHF,TRBJ1-5,.,TRBV7-9,.
TGTGCCAGCAGCGGCCAGGGGAGCGAGCAGTACTTC,CASSGQGSEQYF,TRBJ2-7,.,TRBV9,.
TGTGCCAGCAGTTACTCGGACAGGACCGAAGCTTTCTTT,CASSYSDRTEAFF,TRBJ1-1,TRBD1,TRBV6-5,.
TGTGCCAGCAGTTACGAGACAGGCAGGGGCAATCAGCCCCAGCATTTT,CASSYETGRGNQPQHF,TRBJ1-5,.,TRBV6-2/TRBV6-3,.
TGTGCCAGCAGTGGCCAGCGGGAGGGAGGCGAGCAGTTCTTC,CASSGQREGGEQFF,TRBJ2-1,TRBD2,TRBV6-4,.
TGTGCCAGCAGTTCACAGGACTATGGCTACACCTTC,CASSSQDYGYTF,TRBJ1-2,.,TRBV27,.
TGTGCCAGCAGCGTGTCAGGGGGCGGGGAGCCCCAGCATTTT,CASSVSGGGEPQHF,TRBJ1-5,TRBD1,TRBV9,.
TGTGCCATCAGTGATCGGTCATTACAAGAGACCCAGTACTTC,CAISDRSLQETQYF,TRBJ2-5,.,TRBV10-3,.
TGTGCCAGCAGTCAGGACAGGGGAGGTGAAAAACTGTTTTTT,CASSQDRGGEKLFF,TRBJ1-4,TRBD1,TRBV2,.
TGTGCCAGCAGAAAGGGGGCGGACGAAAAACTGTTTTTT,CASRKGADEKLFF,TRBJ1-4,TRBD1,TRBV11-3,.
TGTGCCAGCAGAGTAAGCAGAGGCTCTGGAAACACCATATATTTT,CASRVSRGSGNTIYF,TRBJ1-3,.,TRBV6-5,.
TGTGCTAGTGGTTTGTCCGGGGGCAATGAGCAGTTCTTC,CASGLSGGNEQFF,TRBJ2-1,.,TRBV12-5,.
TGTGCCAGCAGCTTGCAGGTTAGCGGGGGATACAATGAGCAGTTCTTC,CASSLQVSGGYNEQFF,TRBJ2-1,TRBD2,TRBV5-5,.
TGTGCCAGCAGCTTGGGCATGAACACTGAAGCTTTCTTT,CASSLGMNTEAFF,TRBJ1-1,.,TRBV7-8,.
TGTGCCAGCAGTTTAAACAGGGGCCGATACTCCACAGATACGCAGTATTTT,CASSLNRGRYSTDTQYF,TRBJ2-3,TRBD1,TRBV28,once
TGTGCCAGCAGCCCCGGGACTAGCGGCTCCGTCTCCTACAATGAGCAGTTCTTC,CASSPGTSGSVSYNEQFF,TRBJ2-1,TRBD2,TRBV3-1/TRBV3-2,.
TGTGCCAGCAGGAAGGGACAGGGTGGAAATCAGCCCCAGCATTTT,CASRKGQGGNQPQHF,TRBJ1-5,TRBD1,TRBV27,.
TGTGCCAGCAGCAACAGGGGAAGTAAGGCCGGGGAGCTGTTTTTT,CASSNRGSKAGELFF,TRBJ2-2,TRBD1,TRBV4-2,.
TGTGCCACCAACGCCGGGACTAGACTAGGCGGGGAGCTGTTTTTT,CATNAGTRLGGELFF,TRBJ2-2,TRBD2,TRBV24-1,.
TGTGCCAGCAGTGGCGGACAGGGGGGTTTCGATGGCTACACCTTC,CASSGGQGGFDGYTF,TRBJ1-2,TRBD1,TRBV6-4,few
TGTGCCAGCAGCTTAGAGTGGGAGGTGAGGAATGAGCAGTTCTTC,CASSLEWEVRNEQFF,TRBJ2-1,.,TRBV7-8,.
TGTGCCACCAGTGAATACGACAGGGGTGGCTACACCTTC,CATSEYDRGGYTF,TRBJ1-2,TRBD1,TRBV24-1,.
TGCGCCAGCAGCTTGGGGGCAGGGCCAAATCAGCCCCAGCATTTT,CASSLGAGPNQPQHF,TRBJ1-5,.,TRBV5-1,.
TGTGCCAGCAGCCCCAGACTAGCGGGGGGGCGGATTCGTAGCACAGATACGCAGTATTTT,CASSPRLAGGRIRSTDTQYF,TRBJ2-3,TRBD2,TRBV14,.
TGTGCCAGTAGTGCCAGGGGGCTAGGGACTGAAGCTTTCTTT,CASSARGLGTEAFF,TRBJ1-1,TRBD1,TRBV19,once
TGTGCCAGCAGTTTTCAGGCGGGGGAGACCCAGTACTTC,CASSFQAGETQYF,TRBJ2-5,.,TRBV12-3/TRBV12-4,.
TGTGCCAGCAGCTTAGCCGGACTTACTGAAGCTTTCTTT,CASSLAGLTEAFF,TRBJ1-1,.,TRBV7-8,.
TGCGCCAGCAGCCAAGGGGGGGGTTACTACGAGCAGTACTTC,CASSQGGGYYEQYF,TRBJ2-7,TRBD2,TRBV4-1,.
TGTGCCAGTAGTATAAGGACAGGGGGCATAGGGGAGCTGTTTTTT,CASSIRTGGIGELFF,TRBJ2-2,TRBD1,TRBV19,.
TGTGCCAGCTCACCTCGACAACTTCAGAACACTGAAGCTTTCTTT,CASSPRQLQNTEAFF,TRBJ1-1,.,TRBV18,.
TGCGCCAGCAGCTGGGGTGGAGGGGGCTTCACCGGGGAGCTGTTTTTT,CASSWGGGGFTGELFF,TRBJ2-2,.,TRBV5-1,.
TGTGCCAGCAGTTACTCGTATACAGGGGATTTCTACGAGCAGTACTTC,CASSYSYTGDFYEQYF,TRBJ2-7,TRBD1,TRBV6-5,.
TGTGCCAGCAGGGGGGACAGTAAAAAGAACACTGAAGCTTTCTTT,CASRGDSKKNTEAFF,TRBJ1-1,TRBD1,TRBV11-3,.
TGTGCCAGCAGCATCGGACTAGCGAGAGAGACCCAGTACTTC,CASSIGLARETQYF,TRBJ2-5,TRBD2,TRBV11-2,.